The subject of this entry is one T cell receptor (beta chain). Trimming removed 6 bases at V and 5 bases at J, with 16 bases between. The CDR3 loop spans 14 amino acids. Germline-derived CDR1 and CDR2 are ENHRY and SYGVKD. This entry is derived from a study of blood T cells in healthy people across ages. Through a sample-barcoded 5' primer and a J-beta primer mix, a second PCR was run for about 6 to 11 cycles. TCRdb re-called the 5' RACE reads through MiXCR, storing one row per CDR3 protein. This sample yields about 640,000 distinct CDR3 sequences, of which roughly 43% are seen a single time; 25% to 35% belongs to the top ten.

The genes are TRBV10-3 and TRBJ1-1; D remains ambiguous. The source is a man aged 80 or over in good health. Material for sequencing was blood. The CDR3 protein is CAISADKGGTEAFF. The CDR3 DNA follows: TGTGCCATCAGCGCTGACAAGGGAGGTACTGAAGCTTTCTTT.